These T cell receptor beta chains were read from a single sample in a study of OX40 agonist ivuxolimab in advanced cancers. The table came from immunoSEQ multiplex PCR; TCRdb's copy has only in-frame clones and leaves some out. The repertoire consists of about 89,000 clones, with about 88% occurring once and the leading ten covering approximately 0.26%. Sequenced here: CD4+ or CD8+ T cells sorted from blood, sampled in a trial of the OX40 agonist ivuxolimab. The receptors derive from an adult with an advanced solid tumor such as melanoma, head and neck, liver or kidney cancer. Both conserved end residues are part of each CDR3. A D gene is named only where the DNA matches it firmly. Clone size is not always given. Where it is, it says once, few, many or a class for expanded clones.

D | size | J | V | DNA | CDR3
. | . | TRBJ1-5 | TRBV6-6 | TGTGCCAGCAAGGGCGCGACAGAGAGCAATCAGCCCCAGCATTTT | CASKGATESNQPQHF
TRBD1 | . | TRBJ1-3 | TRBV4-2 | TGTGCCAGCAGCTCCCGGGGAGGGGGCAATGGAAACACCATATATTTT | CASSSRGGGNGNTIYF
. | . | TRBJ1-5 | TRBV7-9 | TGTGCCAGCAGCTTAGGGGGGCAGGGGATTAAGCCCCAGCATTTT | CASSLGGQGIKPQHF
. | . | TRBJ2-1 | TRBV18 | TGTGCCAGCTCACCACCGGTACAGGGTTTTTACAATGAGCAGTTCTTC | CASSPPVQGFYNEQFF
. | . | TRBJ1-5 | TRBV4-1 | TGCGCCAGCAGCCAAGAAAAGGGTCAGCCCCAGCATTTT | CASSQEKGQPQHF
. | . | TRBJ2-3 | TRBV7-6 | TGTGCCAGCAGCCCCGGCCCCAGCACAGATACGCAGTATTTT | CASSPGPSTDTQYF
. | . | TRBJ1-1 | TRBV7-3 | TGTGCCAGCAGCTCACAGCAGAACACTGAAGCTTTCTTT | CASSSQQNTEAFF
. | once | TRBJ1-2 | TRBV6-5 | TGTGCCAGCAGTTACTCTTGGGGGGAAACTAACTATGGCTACACCTTC | CASSYSWGETNYGYTF
. | . | TRBJ1-3 | TRBV5-1 | TGCGCCAGCAGCTTGGCTGGTATAACGGGAGGAAACACCATATATTTT | CASSLAGITGGNTIYF
. | . | TRBJ1-3 | TRBV29-1 | TGCAGCCCCCTAGTCGGAGGACAGCAAAACTCTGGAAACACCATATATTTT | CSPLVGGQQNSGNTIYF
. | . | TRBJ1-2 | TRBV7-2 | TGTGCCAGCAGCTTATGGAGGGGTCTCGACTATGGCTACACCTTC | CASSLWRGLDYGYTF
TRBD2 | . | TRBJ2-7 | TRBV2 | TGTGCCAGCAGCCGACTAGCGGGGGGGCCACACGAGCAGTACTTC | CASSRLAGGPHEQYF
. | . | TRBJ1-1 | TRBV5-1 | TGCGCCAGCAGAAAGAACCAGGGGAACACTGAAGCTTTCTTT | CASRKNQGNTEAFF
. | . | TRBJ1-6 | TRBV27 | TGTGCCAGCAGTTTTGGATGGGATTCACCCCTCCACTTT | CASSFGWDSPLHF
TRBD2 | . | TRBJ2-1 | TRBV19 | TGTGCCAGTAGTATGTTCCTAGCGGGGGGAAGCTACAATGAGCAGTTCTTC | CASSMFLAGGSYNEQFF
TRBD1 | . | TRBJ1-6 | TRBV6-6 | TGTGCCAGCGCGACAGGGAGCTCCTATAATTCACCCCTCCACTTT | CASATGSSYNSPLHF
. | few | TRBJ2-4 | TRBV12-5 | TGTGCTAGTTCAATTAACCCATTAGCCAAAAACATTCAGTACTTC | CASSINPLAKNIQYF
TRBD1 | . | TRBJ2-1 | TRBV9 | TGTGCCAGCAGCCTTTGGACAGGGTTGAGGTATGAGCAGTTCTTC | CASSLWTGLRYEQFF
. | . | TRBJ1-1 | TRBV10-3 | TGTGCCATCAGCCGAAACACTGAAGCTTTCTTT | CAISRNTEAFF
. | . | TRBJ2-7 | TRBV6-5 | TGTGCCAGCAGTTCGACCCCCTACGAGCAGTACTTC | CASSSTPYEQYF
. | . | TRBJ1-6 | TRBV27 | TGTGCCAGCAAAGGAGGGTCCTATAATTCACCCCTCCACTTT | CASKGGSYNSPLHF
TRBD2 | . | TRBJ2-3 | TRBV5-1 | TGCGCCAGCAGCTTATCACTGGGACTAGCGGGGACCACAGATACGCAGTATTTT | CASSLSLGLAGTTDTQYF
TRBD1 | . | TRBJ2-5 | TRBV5-1 | TGCGCCAGCAGCCCAACCGGGACAGTGGAAGAGACCCAGTACTTC | CASSPTGTVEETQYF
. | . | TRBJ1-2 | TRBV19 | TGTACCAGTTCCACAGGGTTTCGGAAGGGGTATGATGGCTACACCTTC | CTSSTGFRKGYDGYTF
. | . | TRBJ1-1 | TRBV11-2 | TGTGCCAGCAGTGGACAGTTGAACACTGAAGCTTTCTTT | CASSGQLNTEAFF
. | . | TRBJ1-2 | TRBV2 | TGTGCCAGCAGTGAAATTTCAGGGAGGAACGGCTACACCTTC | CASSEISGRNGYTF
TRBD1 | . | TRBJ1-4 | TRBV5-8 | TGTGCCAGCAGCTTAGGGACAGTGAGTGAAAAACTGTTTTTT | CASSLGTVSEKLFF
TRBD2 | once | TRBJ2-3 | TRBV4-2 | TGTGCCAGCAGCCGGGAGGGGACCCGGCCGGCAGATACGCAGTATTTT | CASSREGTRPADTQYF
. | . | TRBJ2-7 | TRBV11-1 | TGTGCCAGCAGCTTCGTCGGATTCTCCTACGAGCAGTACTTC | CASSFVGFSYEQYF
. | once | TRBJ2-7 | TRBV10-3 | TGTGCCACCGGCCCAGGATACGAGCAGTACTTC | CATGPGYEQYF
. | . | TRBJ2-5 | TRBV5-6 | TGTGCCAGCAGCTTGGCCGGGTCCGGGGAGACCCAGTACTTC | CASSLAGSGETQYF
. | . | TRBJ2-7 | TRBV19 | TGTGCCAGTGGGGGAGACGTTAACTCCTACGAGCAGTACTTC | CASGGDVNSYEQYF
. | . | TRBJ1-5 | TRBV6-6 | TGTGCCAGCAAACGAATAGACAGCAATCAGCCCCAGCATTTT | CASKRIDSNQPQHF
TRBD1 | . | TRBJ1-6 | TRBV19 | TGTGCCAGTACCCTAGGCGGGGACAGGGGTAATTCACCCCTCCACTTT | CASTLGGDRGNSPLHF
. | . | TRBJ2-5 | TRBV10-3 | TGTGCCATCAGCTCACAGAGTTTCCAAGAGACCCAGTACTTC | CAISSQSFQETQYF
. | once | TRBJ1-1 | TRBV10-3 | TGTGCCATCACCCCAGGGAGGGACACTGAAGCTTTCTTT | CAITPGRDTEAFF
. | . | TRBJ2-7 | TRBV7-9 | TGTGCCAGCAGCTCCACAGGGACCTACGAGCAGTACTTC | CASSSTGTYEQYF
. | . | TRBJ2-3 | TRBV5-1 | TGCGCCAGCAGCGCCGGGTCCCGTGGCGACACGCAGTATTTT | CASSAGSRGDTQYF
. | . | TRBJ2-7 | TRBV11-3 | TGTGCCAGCAGCTCAGCCGAGGAGAAAGAGCAGTACTTC | CASSSAEEKEQYF
TRBD2 | . | TRBJ2-3 | TRBV11-3 | TGTGCCAGCAGCTTAGATGGGACTAGCGGGGGCACAGATACGCAGTATTTT | CASSLDGTSGGTDTQYF
TRBD2 | once | TRBJ2-1 | TRBV5-1 | TGCGCCAGCAGCTTGGGGGCGGGGGGGACCTACAATGAGCAGTTCTTC | CASSLGAGGTYNEQFF
TRBD1 | . | TRBJ2-7 | TRBV11-2 | TGTGCCAGCAGCCCCATACAGGGGACCTACGAGCAGTACTTC | CASSPIQGTYEQYF
. | . | TRBJ1-4 | TRBV7-2 | TGTGCCAGCAGCTTAGTCAGGGCAACTAATGAAAAACTGTTTTTT | CASSLVRATNEKLFF
. | . | TRBJ2-7 | TRBV9 | TGTGCCAGCATGTACCACCGGGGTGAGCAGTACTTC | CASMYHRGEQYF
TRBD1 | few | TRBJ1-2 | TRBV7-9 | TGTGCCAGCAGCAGGGGACAGGGGGCGTCGGCGAACTATGGCTACACCTTC | CASSRGQGASANYGYTF
. | . | TRBJ2-7 | TRBV5-1 | TGCGCCAGCAGCTTGACAGACTACGAGCAGTACTTC | CASSLTDYEQYF
TRBD1 | . | TRBJ2-6 | TRBV4-1 | TGCGCCAGCAGCCAGGGGCAGGGGGACTCTGGGGCCAACGTCCTGACTTTC | CASSQGQGDSGANVLTF